Presented here are 24 T cell receptor beta chains from one specimen sequenced in a study of OX40 agonist ivuxolimab in advanced cancers. Generated by immunoSEQ multiplex PCR, the TCRdb table keeps only in-frame clones and is missing some. The profile shows about 89,000 clones, 85% to 95% of them singletons. The sequencing here drew on CD4+ or CD8+ T cells sorted from blood, taken in a trial of the OX40 agonist ivuxolimab. Receptors were obtained from an adult with an advanced solid tumor such as melanoma, head and neck, liver or kidney cancer.

The V call is TRBV4-3, the J call TRBJ1-2, with a weak D call TRBD1 (6 bases). This CDR3 has 16 residues. The germline CDR1 and CDR2 sequences are LGHNA and YSLEER. The ends were cut back, 1 base at V and 7 bases at J, with 19 bases in the middle. CDR3 region: CASSQGRPGTPTGYTF. The CDR3 nucleotides are TGCGCCAGCAGCCAAGGCCGGCCCGGGACACCGACTGGCTACACCTTC.

V usage is TRBV5-1 and J usage is TRBJ1-4; D is perhaps TRBD1 (5 bases). This CDR3 has 14 amino acids. V gave up 2 bases and J gave up 7 bases, with 12 bases separating them. The germline V gene encodes CDR1 SGHRS and CDR2 YFSETQ. DNA for the CDR3: TGCGCCAGCAGCTTACCCGGGGCCGGTGAAAAACTGTTTTTT. Translated, it gives CASSLPGAGEKLFF.

The V gene is TRBV6-5, the J gene TRBJ1-2; 9 nucleotides agree with TRBD1. V lost 10 bases to trimming and J lost 8 bases; unmatched junction nucleotides: 17. Looked up from germline, CDR1 is MNHEY and CDR2 is SVGAGI. CDR3 length equals 15 residues. The CDR3 bases are TGTGCCACCTCTCGTGGTCAACAGGGGGCGGGGGGCTACACCTTC. This encodes CATSRGQQGAGGYTF.

As for this clone: Other DNA sequences of this sample code for an identical CDR3. V gene TRBV20-1 combines with J gene TRBJ2-5; D is ambiguous. This CDR3 region has 11 residues. Trimming took off 1 base at V and 5 bases at J, with 5 bases between the two ends. The V gene's germline CDR1 is DFQATT and CDR2 SNEGSKA (reference sequence). Here the CDR3 reads CSARVGETQYF. The CDR3 region has the DNA TGCAGTGCTAGAGTCGGGGAGACCCAGTACTTC.

This rearrangement joins TRBV6-1 to TRBJ2-7; 9 bases align to TRBD1. Germline lookup yields CDR1 MNHNS and CDR2 SASEGT. CDR3 length equals 14 residues. The V gene end was trimmed by 6 bases and the J gene end by 3 bases; junction bases not matched to a gene: 6. The CDR3 region is CASRGQGSLYEQYF. CDR3 nucleotides: TGTGCCAGCAGGGGACAGGGTAGTCTCTACGAGCAGTACTTC.

The chain carries TRBV30 and TRBJ2-4, with D maybe TRBD1 (6 bases). The germline V and J ends were trimmed by 0 bases and 9 bases, with 12 bases remaining between them. Germline V gene lookup returns CDR1 GTSNPN and CDR2 SVGIG (reference sequence). The CDR3 loop spans 13 amino acids. CDR3 nucleotide sequence: TGTGCCTGGAGTGTACCGGACAGCGTCATTCAGTACTTC. It encodes CAWSVPDSVIQYF.

In its sample, this clone was seen a few times. J is TRBJ1-1 and V is TRBV29-1, with a tentative D call TRBD1 (5 bases). This CDR3 spans 11 amino acids. Trimming pared 3 bases from V and 7 bases from J, leaving 9 bases between. Germline-derived CDR1 and CDR2 are SQVTM and ANQGSEA. CDR3 loop: CSVDRTIEAFF. In DNA, the CDR3 is TGCAGCGTTGACCGGACAATTGAAGCTTTCTTT.

A few counts support this clone. The V gene is TRBV15, the J gene TRBJ1-5; D gene uncertain. V lost 0 bases and J 9 bases, leaving 6 bases between the germline ends. This CDR3 spans 12 amino acids. Per the germline V gene, CDR1 is LNHNV and CDR2 is YYDKDF (reference sequence). CDR3 in DNA: TGTGCCACCAGCAGAGATCCATCGCCCCAGCATTTT. This gives the protein CATSRDPSPQHF.

The genes are TRBV19 and TRBJ2-3; 8 positions match TRBD1. This CDR3 spans 14 amino acids. Per the germline V gene, CDR1 is LNHDA and CDR2 is SQIVND (reference sequence). V was pared by 8 bases and J by 1 base, with 5 bases of the junction left unmatched. The CDR3 nucleotides read TGTGCCAGTTCCGGGACAGGCGGCACAGATACGCAGTATTTT. Translating gives CASSGTGGTDTQYF.

This rearrangement joins TRBV6-1 to TRBJ1-6; possibly TRBD1 for D (5 bases). In germline, CDR1 is MNHNS, CDR2 SASEGT. V gave up 4 bases and J gave up 3 bases, with 10 bases separating them. The CDR3 loop spans 15 amino acids. The CDR3 DNA reads as TGTGCCAGCAGTGCAGACAGAGTCTATAATTCACCCCTCCACTTT. It yields the protein CASSADRVYNSPLHF.

Here the CDR3 reads CASSRETASSQFF. The CDR3 nucleotides read TGTGCCAGCAGCCGGGAGACAGCTTCCTCTCAGTTCTTC. The chain recombines TRBV7-9 with TRBJ2-1; D possibly corresponds to TRBD2 (6 bases). The germline CDR1 and CDR2 sequences are SEHNR and FQNEAQ (reference sequence). Between the trimmed V and J ends, which lost 5 bases and 13 bases, there was a span of 18 bases. The CDR3 extends over 13 amino acids.

The chain couples TRBV7-8 to TRBJ2-3; no definite D call. The germline V gene has CDR1 SGHVS and CDR2 FQNEAQ. Deletions cut 5 bases from V and 9 bases from J, with 12 bases between. The CDR3 is 12 residues long. The CDR3, as DNA: TGTGCCAGCAGCCCCGGACGCCTGACGCAGTATTTT. This encodes CASSPGRLTQYF.

This chain connects TRBV5-8 to TRBJ1-4; perhaps TRBD1 as D (5 bases). V was shortened by 3 bases and J by 7 bases, with 13 bases between the two germline ends. In germline, CDR1 is SGHTS, CDR2 YDEGEE. This CDR3 has 14 residues. DNA for the CDR3: TGTGCCAGCAGCTCGGGACCCACCGGTGAAAAACTGTTTTTT. Encoded protein: CASSSGPTGEKLFF.

This clone was detected a few times. The J gene is TRBJ1-3, the V gene TRBV7-9, with 7 positions matching TRBD1. CDR1 SEHNR and CDR2 FQNEAQ come from the germline V gene (reference sequence). V lost 5 bases and J lost 4; bases outside the gene matches: 5. The CDR3 contains 14 residues. CDR3 in amino acids: CASSVQTGGNTIYF. CDR3 nucleotides: TGTGCCAGCAGCGTTCAGACAGGGGGAAACACCATATATTTT.

The V call is TRBV30, the J call TRBJ1-6, with D uncertain. Trimming cost V 0 bases and J 7 bases, with 7 bases left between them. CDR3 length: 13 residues. The germline CDR1 and CDR2 sequences are GTSNPN and SVGIG (reference sequence). CDR3 in DNA: TGTGCCTGGAGTGTAAACAGAAATTCACCCCTCCACTTT. Protein sequence: CAWSVNRNSPLHF.

The chain employs TRBV6-6 and TRBJ2-7; D might be TRBD2 (6 bases). The germline CDR1 and CDR2 sequences are MNHNY and SVGAGI (reference sequence). CDR3 length equals 15 residues. The ends were cut back, 7 bases at V and 3 bases at J, with 19 bases in the middle. This chain's CDR3 is CASTRTGTAIYEQYF. The CDR3 bases are TGTGCCAGCACCCGAACCGGGACTGCTATCTACGAGCAGTACTTC.

The chain carries TRBV6-5 and TRBJ1-5; D is undetermined. The CDR3 has 12 amino acids. V lost 6 bases and J 2 bases, leaving 5 bases between the germline ends. Germline V gene data show CDR1 as MNHEY and CDR2 as SVGAGI. The CDR3 DNA is TGTGCCAGCAGGGCTGGCAATCAGCCCCAGCATTTT. This gives the protein CASRAGNQPQHF.

The chain links TRBV11-2 to TRBJ2-7, with TRBD2 identical over 11 bases. The CDR3 length is 17 residues. Losses at the gene ends were 0 bases for V and 4 bases for J; bases not matched to a gene: 8. The germline CDR1 and CDR2 sequences are SGHAT and FQNNGV. Here the CDR3 DNA reads TGTGCCAGCAGCTTAGATCATCGTCTAGCGGGAGGATACGAGCAGTACGTC. It is translated as CASSLDHRLAGGYEQYV.

This clone was recorded a few times. The gene calls are TRBV6-5 and TRBJ1-5; D unclear. The CDR3 has 15 residues. Germline V gene lookup returns CDR1 MNHEY and CDR2 SVGAGI. The V end lost 0 bases, the J end lost 7 bases, and 13 bases lay between the germline ends. The DNA of the CDR3 is TGTGCCAGCAGTTACTCGAAGGGTAGGGTACAGCCCCAGCATTTT. It yields the protein CASSYSKGRVQPQHF.

This clone was seen a single time. The genes are TRBV5-4 and TRBJ2-1; no definite D call. The length of the CDR3 is 15 residues. Per germline, CDR1 SGHNT and CDR2 YYREEE (reference sequence). V shed 0 bases and J shed 5 bases, with 12 bases lying between them. CDR3: CASSLGAPGDNEQFF. The CDR3 DNA sequence: TGTGCCAGCAGCTTGGGAGCGCCCGGTGACAATGAGCAGTTCTTC.

The rearrangement joins TRBV14 to TRBJ2-3; no firm D call. This CDR3 contains 14 residues. Germline lookup yields CDR1 SGHDN and CDR2 FVKESK. V was cut by 6 bases and J by 2 bases, with 12 bases left in between. The CDR3: CASRGFGLTDTQYF. The CDR3 DNA reads as TGTGCCAGCAGAGGATTTGGGCTCACAGATACGCAGTATTTT.

The CDR3 sequence: CSVLAGGSYNEQFF. Written as DNA, the CDR3 is TGCAGCGTTCTAGCGGGAGGCTCTTACAATGAGCAGTTCTTC. The chain joins TRBV29-1 to TRBJ2-1, with 11 positions matching TRBD2. V lost 5 bases, J lost 4 bases, and 4 bases stayed unmatched. In germline, CDR1 is SQVTM, CDR2 ANQGSEA. CDR3 length equals 14 residues.

The J gene is TRBJ2-1, the V gene TRBV7-3; D is undetermined. This CDR3 comprises 15 residues. Germline CDR1 SGHTA, CDR2 FQGTGA. V was shortened by 2 bases and J by 2 bases, with 10 bases between the two germline ends. CDR3 nucleotide sequence: TGTGCCAGCAGCTTAGTTCCTGAACCCTACAATGAGCAGTTCTTC. It encodes CASSLVPEPYNEQFF.

V is TRBV6-1 and J is TRBJ2-1; 14 bases match TRBD2. V was clipped by 6 bases and J by 9 bases; unmatched bases: 7. This CDR3 is built from 15 residues. In germline, CDR1 is MNHNS, CDR2 SASEGT. CDR3 in DNA: TGTGCCAGCAGAGAGGGACTAGCGGGGGCAGGTGAGCAGTTCTTC. It codes for CASREGLAGAGEQFF.